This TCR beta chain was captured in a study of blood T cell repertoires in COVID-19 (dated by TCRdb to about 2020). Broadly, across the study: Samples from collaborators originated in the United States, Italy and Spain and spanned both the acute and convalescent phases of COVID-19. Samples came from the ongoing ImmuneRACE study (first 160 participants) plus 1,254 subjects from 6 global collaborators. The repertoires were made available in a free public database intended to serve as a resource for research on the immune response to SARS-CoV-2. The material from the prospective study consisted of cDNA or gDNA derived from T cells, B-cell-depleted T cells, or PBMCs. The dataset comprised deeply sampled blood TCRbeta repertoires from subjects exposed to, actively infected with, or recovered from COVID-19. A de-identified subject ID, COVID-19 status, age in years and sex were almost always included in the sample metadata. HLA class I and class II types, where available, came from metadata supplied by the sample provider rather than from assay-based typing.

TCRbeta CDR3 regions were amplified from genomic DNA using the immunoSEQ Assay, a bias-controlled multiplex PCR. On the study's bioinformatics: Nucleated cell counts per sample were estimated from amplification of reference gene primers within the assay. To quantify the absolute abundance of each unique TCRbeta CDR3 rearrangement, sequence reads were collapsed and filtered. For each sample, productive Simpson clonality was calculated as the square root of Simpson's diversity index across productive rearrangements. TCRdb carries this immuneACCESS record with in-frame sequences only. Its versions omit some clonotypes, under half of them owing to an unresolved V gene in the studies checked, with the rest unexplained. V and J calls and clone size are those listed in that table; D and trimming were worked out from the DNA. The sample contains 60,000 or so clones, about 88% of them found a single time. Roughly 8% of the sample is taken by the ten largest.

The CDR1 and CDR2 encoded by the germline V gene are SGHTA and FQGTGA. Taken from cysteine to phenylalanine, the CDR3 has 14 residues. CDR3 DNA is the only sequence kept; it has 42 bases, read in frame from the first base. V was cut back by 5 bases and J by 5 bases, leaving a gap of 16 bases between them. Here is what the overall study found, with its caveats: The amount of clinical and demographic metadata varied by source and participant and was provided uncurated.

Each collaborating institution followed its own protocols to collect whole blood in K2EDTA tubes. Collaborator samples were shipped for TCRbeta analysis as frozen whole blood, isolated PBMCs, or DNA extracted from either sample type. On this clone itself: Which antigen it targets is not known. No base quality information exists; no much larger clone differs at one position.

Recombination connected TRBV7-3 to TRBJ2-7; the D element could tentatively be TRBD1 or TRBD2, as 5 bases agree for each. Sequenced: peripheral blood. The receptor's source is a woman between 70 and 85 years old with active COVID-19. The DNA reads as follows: TGTGCCAGCAGCCTAAGGGGAGATCAGGACGAGCAGTACTTC. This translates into CASSLRGDQDEQYF.